This T cell receptor beta chain comes out of a study of control samples from healthy donors and cancer patients. Germline CDR1 reads SGHRS; CDR2 reads YFSETQ. Trimming took off 0 bases at V and 1 base at J, with 10 bases between the two ends. The CDR3 runs 15 residues. The method was immunoSEQ multiplex PCR; TCRdb's version includes in-frame clones alone and lacks a portion of them. The table has some 120,000 clones, 80% to 95% seen once. The sequencing sample was made of blood. The gene calls are TRBV5-1 and TRBJ1-1; D uncertain. The sequence derives from a woman aged 18-29 years in good health. CDR3 sequence (DNA): TGCGCCAGCAGCTTGGTGGTTTCTGGGAACACTGAAGCTTTCTTT. The encoded protein is CASSLVVSGNTEAFF.